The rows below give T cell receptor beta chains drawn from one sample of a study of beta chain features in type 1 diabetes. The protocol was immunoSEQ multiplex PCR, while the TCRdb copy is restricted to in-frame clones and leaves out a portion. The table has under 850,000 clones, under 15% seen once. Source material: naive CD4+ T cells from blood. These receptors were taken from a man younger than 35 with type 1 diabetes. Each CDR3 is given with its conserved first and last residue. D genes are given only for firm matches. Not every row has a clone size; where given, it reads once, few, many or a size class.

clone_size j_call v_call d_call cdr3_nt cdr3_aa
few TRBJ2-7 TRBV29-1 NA TGCAGCGTTGTAGGGCTATCCGAGCAGTACTTC CSVVGLSEQYF
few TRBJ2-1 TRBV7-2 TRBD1 TGTGCCAGCAGCTTAGTGGCAGGGGGCACTGAGCAGTTCTTC CASSLVAGGTEQFF
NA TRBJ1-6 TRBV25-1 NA TGTGCCAGCAGTGAATCCATATCCACCTCCTATAATTCACCCCTCCACTTT CASSESISTSYNSPLHF
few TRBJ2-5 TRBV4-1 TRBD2 TGCGCCAGCAGCCAAGAACTAGCGGGGCCCCCAGGGGAGACCCAGTACTTC CASSQELAGPPGETQYF
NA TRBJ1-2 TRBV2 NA TGTGCCAGCAGTGCAGACAGCCCCTTAGGCTACACCTTC CASSADSPLGYTF
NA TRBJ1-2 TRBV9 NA TGTGCCAGCAGCGTAGACACCCACCCGGGGCTAAACTATGGCTACACCTTC CASSVDTHPGLNYGYTF
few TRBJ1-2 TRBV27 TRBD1 TGTGCCACCAAGACAGGGGCGACGAATGGCTACACCTTC CATKTGATNGYTF
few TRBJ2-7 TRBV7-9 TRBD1 TGTGCCAGCAGCCCAAACAGGGGGCGCGCCTACGAGCAGTACTTC CASSPNRGRAYEQYF
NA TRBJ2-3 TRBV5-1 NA TGCGCCAGCAGCTGGAGGAAGTCTAGCACAGATACGCAGTATTTT CASSWRKSSTDTQYF
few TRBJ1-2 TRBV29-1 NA TGCAGCGTCCTGGCTAACTATGGCTACACCTTC CSVLANYGYTF
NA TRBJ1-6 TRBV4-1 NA TGCGCCAGCAGCCAAGAGGGCAGGTCCAGCTCCTATAATTCACCCCTCCACTTT CASSQEGRSSSYNSPLHF
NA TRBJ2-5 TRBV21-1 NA TGTGCCAGCAGCAAAGAGGGGTTAAAAGAGACCCAGTACTTC CASSKEGLKETQYF
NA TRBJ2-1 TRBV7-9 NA TGTGCCAGCAGCTTAGAGGACACTGAATTGGAGCAGTTCTTC CASSLEDTELEQFF
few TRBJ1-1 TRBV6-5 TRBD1 TGTGCCAGCAGTGGACAGGGAGAGGCTTTCTTT CASSGQGEAFF
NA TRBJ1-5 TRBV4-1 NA TGCGCCAGCAGCCAAGTCCGGGACTCCAATCAGCCCCAGCATTTT CASSQVRDSNQPQHF
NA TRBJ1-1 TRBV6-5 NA TGTGCCAGCAGTTACGGGGGGCTTCCTGTGGGAGCTTTCTTT CASSYGGLPVGAFF